This T cell receptor (beta chain) was sequenced for a study of T cells in Graves' hyperthyroidism and ophthalmopathy (dated by TCRdb to between 2019 and 2020). Context from the whole study: Peripheral blood was sampled at the time of initial diagnosis, prior to any treatment. To identify TCR V-J signatures that set the groups apart, the researchers used a discovery cohort of 100 patients, made up of fewer than 50 with Graves' ophthalmopathy and about 55 with stable Graves' hyperthyroidism. Prospective prediction of ophthalmopathy was tested in an independent validation cohort consisting of 18 to 20 hyperthyroidism patients and 15 to 17 patients who later progressed to ophthalmopathy. The approximately 98 discovery patients were randomly divided into training and test sets at a 7:3 ratio. The study also compared thyroid tissue and blood T-cell repertoires from several Graves' hyperthyroidism patients. Following sampling, methimazole starting at 30 mg daily was given to hyperthyroidism patients, and high-dose intravenous methylprednisolone was given to ophthalmopathy patients. The paper reports TCR Vbeta CDR3 sequencing of over 130 peripheral blood samples: 40 to 45 ophthalmopathy, 75 to 80 hyperthyroidism and roughly 17 progressor patients. Overall study outcomes, separate from this receptor: Most expanded thyroid clonotypes (frequency above 0.001) were also detected in blood, suggesting blood repertoires may reflect thyroid immune responses. No statistical method was used to fix the sample size in advance, and group allocation was not hidden from the investigators. In validation, the model predicted progression to ophthalmopathy a median of around six months before onset, with roughly 70% sensitivity and 72.22% specificity. A model built on a 13 V-J signature distinguished ophthalmopathy from stable hyperthyroidism, reaching 87.88% sensitivity and about 81% specificity in cross-validation and 80%/75% in testing.

CDR1 MDHEN and CDR2 SYDVKM are derived from the germline V gene. Trimming costs V 5 bases and J 0 bases, and their ends lie 16 bases apart. The CDR3 runs 17 residues from the cysteine to the phenylalanine. Just CDR3 DNA is preserved here, 51 bases in frame from base 1. Comments on this clonotype: Which antigen it targets is not known. No much larger clone is present one base from it, and per-base qualities are unavailable.

Amplification of TCR beta CDR3 regions was carried out from RNA transcripts. The TCR CDR3 was subjected to a first round of RT-PCR using the HTBI primer set and the Qiagen OneStep RT-PCR kit. Libraries were constructed in a second round of multiplex PCR, after which size selection and purification were carried out. Libraries were sequenced paired-end with 100 bp reads on an Illumina HiSeq2000. In the paper's pipeline: SOAPnuke was used to process the raw data, throwing out any read that contained adapters or uncalled bases, had a mean Phred below 15, or lacked an exact constant-primer or identifier match. High-quality paired reads were merged using COPE v1.2.5, and each unique nucleotide sequence was defined as a clonotype. MiTCR v1.1 was used to align the clonotypes against IMGT TRBV, TRBD and TRBJ reference segments. Analysis was restricted to V-J combinations with a frequency above 0.0001, which covered about 99% of repertoires. A TCS score was defined as the ratio between F50 (clonal expansion) and ExV (chaos), using BLOSUM62-based TCRdist between CDR3 peptides within each V-J. Welch's t-statistics and random forest reduced roughly 500 V-J features to 10 to 15, which were used in a naive Bayes classifier (R e1071). TCRdb applied fastp at Q25 and MiXCR to the public reads, then kept only in-frame beta chains. Rows matching on CDR3 protein sequence are summarized as one entry with the most common DNA and genes. The V and J calls and clone size come from TCRdb's table, not from the authors' own analysis. This sample gives more than 300,000 distinct CDR3 sequences in total; roughly 13% of them show up just once. Around 24% of the sample is taken by the ten largest.

Stable Graves' hyperthyroidism was defined as no progression to ophthalmopathy during 18 months of follow-up. Hyperthyroidism patients were aged 18 to 65 years and newly diagnosed, with disease duration of less than 2 months. Exclusion was applied to patients with uncontrolled infections, other autoimmune diseases, pregnancy or lactation. Clinical symptoms, serum thyroxine and TRAb, thyroid ultrasound, and orbital computed tomography formed the basis for the diagnoses. PBMCs were isolated from more than 8 ml of fresh peripheral blood by Ficoll-Paque density gradient centrifugation. Total RNA was extracted using Trizol reagent, and RNA quality was assessed on an Agilent 2100 Bioanalyzer.

The TCR was taken from a woman aged 25 to 45 with Graves' hyperthyroidism. This sequence uses TRBV28 and TRBJ2-2; the D segment cannot be called with confidence. The sample taken for sequencing was blood. The DNA sequence is given as TGTGCCAGCAGTGCCATCCTAGGCACCCCGAACACCGGGGAGCTGTTTTTT. It encodes CASSAILGTPNTGELFF.